These 11 T cell receptor beta chains were all obtained from the same sample, sequenced in a study of neurological immune-mediated disorders. In TCRdb, the 5' RACE reads were re-called with MiXCR into one record per CDR3 protein. The sample records 50,000 to 80,000 distinct CDR3 sequences, less than 5.5% being singletons. Source material: PBMCs. The receptors come from a man aged 25 to 40 with multiple sclerosis.

The rearrangement links TRBV3-1 to TRBJ1-6; the D is unclear. Germline V gene lookup returns CDR1 LGHDT and CDR2 YNNKEL (reference sequence). V lost 5 bases and J lost 7, with 15 bases in between. This CDR3 region has 15 residues. CDR3 DNA sequence: TGTGCCAGCAGCGTACGAGGAACTCTGAATTCACCCCTCCACTTT. It is translated as CASSVRGTLNSPLHF.

This clonotype was picked up a small number of times. A read error may explain this, as a much larger clone is one base away. The chain carries TRBV7-8 and TRBJ2-7; TRBD1 aligns across 10 bases. The junction had 7 bases not matched to a gene; V was cut back by 1 base and J by 7 bases. Germline CDR1 reads SGHVS; CDR2 reads FQNEAQ. The CDR3 totals 15 residues. CDR3: CASSLGTGTGEEQYF. The CDR3 region has the DNA TGTGCCAGCAGCTTAGGCACCGGGACAGGGGAAGAGCAGTACTTC.

This clonotype has at least ten counts. The CDR3 DNA follows: TGTGCCAGCAGCTACCCCGGACTAGCCCGGGGAGGGACCACAGCCTACAATGAGCAGTTCTTC. It encodes CASSYPGLARGGTTAYNEQFF. The chain is built from TRBV7-9 and TRBJ2-1; 8 positions match TRBD2. The germline CDR1 and CDR2 sequences are SEHNR and FQNEAQ (reference sequence). V lost 4 bases to trimming and J lost 2 bases; unmatched junction nucleotides: 22. CDR3 size: 21 residues.

This clonotype has ten or more counts. The chain uses TRBV5-1 and TRBJ2-1, with D possibly being TRBD2 (7 bases). CDR1 and CDR2 (germline): SGHRS, YFSETQ. Trimming took 4 bases from V and 9 from J, leaving 14 bases between them. CDR3 length: 13 residues. CDR3 sequence reads: CASSPGGRSEQFF. CDR3 nucleotides: TGCGCCAGCAGCCCCGGGGGGCGGAGTGAGCAGTTCTTC.

Many counts were recorded for this clonotype. The genes are TRBV20-1 and TRBJ2-1; D might be TRBD2 (6 bases). Trimming took 7 bases from V and 2 from J, leaving 15 bases between them. The CDR3 loop spans 14 amino acids. Looked up from germline, CDR1 is DFQATT and CDR2 is SNEGSKA (reference sequence). The CDR3 region has the DNA TGCAGTGTCGGAGGCGGGGCAGCCTACAATGAGCAGTTCTTC. It is translated as CSVGGGAAYNEQFF.

This clonotype came up many times. As DNA, the CDR3 is TGCGCCAGCAGAAGTAGCGAGGGGGCGAATGAGCAGTTCTTC. Amino acids: CASRSSEGANEQFF. The chain links TRBV5-1 to TRBJ2-1, with 7 positions matching TRBD1. V lost 5 bases, J lost 7 bases, and 9 bases stayed unmatched. This CDR3 contains 14 residues. Looked up from germline, CDR1 is SGHRS and CDR2 is YFSETQ.

Only a few counts were recorded for this clonotype. The chain uses TRBV27 and TRBJ2-4; TRBD1 agrees at 11 bases. In germline, CDR1 is MNHEY, CDR2 SMNVEV (reference sequence). Germline trimming cut 5 bases from V and 1 base from J; bases unmatched to any gene: 10. The CDR3 has 18 residues. Here the CDR3 DNA reads TGTGCCAGCAGTCCGTTAGGACAGGGGGCGCGGGCCAAAAACATTCAGTACTTC. This sequence encodes CASSPLGQGARAKNIQYF.

The table lists this clonotype with many counts. The chain recombines TRBV3-1 with TRBJ1-6, with 9 bases fitting TRBD1. V lost 2 bases, J lost 9 bases, and 5 bases stayed unmatched. The CDR3 sequence is 15 residues long. Germline CDR1 is LGHDT and CDR2 is YNNKEL (reference sequence). The CDR3 coding sequence is TGTGCCAGCAGCCAAAGAGGGACAGGGTCTTCACCCCTCCACTTT. Protein product: CASSQRGTGSSPLHF.

This clonotype turned up a few times. The chain couples TRBV5-1 to TRBJ2-1, with TRBD1 as a possible D gene (6 bases). Trimming stripped 2 bases from V and 6 bases from J, with 15 bases between. Germline CDR1 reads SGHRS; CDR2 reads YFSETQ. This CDR3 contains 15 residues. As DNA, the CDR3 is TGCGCCAGCAGCTTACAGGGTTCGTCGGGCAATGAGCAGTTCTTC. Residues: CASSLQGSSGNEQFF.

This clonotype was seen repeatedly, ten times or more. In nucleotides, the CDR3 is TGTGCCAGCAGCCCAGGGGGAGGTGGCTATGGCTACACCTTC. Its translation is CASSPGGGGYGYTF. The gene calls are TRBV6-6 and TRBJ1-2, with TRBD1 matching over 7 bases. This CDR3 is 14 amino acids long. With 6 bases clipped from V and 4 bases from J, the junction kept 8 bases outside the gene matches. CDR1 is MNHNY and CDR2 is SVGAGI in the germline V gene (reference sequence).

This clonotype was observed many times. The chain carries TRBV10-3 and TRBJ1-1; D is perhaps TRBD1 (5 bases). The germline V gene has CDR1 ENHRY and CDR2 SYGVKD. The CDR3 is 14 residues long. V was trimmed by 3 bases and J by 1 base, leaving 9 bases between them. The CDR3 coding sequence is TGTGCCATCAGTGAAGACAGAGCGAACACTGAAGCTTTCTTT. It specifies CAISEDRANTEAFF.